The rows below give T cell receptor beta chains drawn from one sample of a study of blood T cell repertoires in COVID-19. Clones were sequenced by immunoSEQ multiplex PCR, and TCRdb holds only the in-frame ones, with some missing. Here the sample spans 100,000 to 120,000 clones, approximately 90% being singletons. Sequenced: peripheral blood. The receptors come from a woman aged 45-65 years with acute or convalescent COVID-19. The CDR3 runs from the conserved cysteine through the conserved F or W. D genes are given only for firm matches. Expanded clones get a size class; other rows say once, few or many, or leave the size out.

>few|TRBV24-1|TRBJ1-5|-
CATSDSRGQPQHF
TGTGCCACCAGTGATTCGCGGGGTCAGCCCCAGCATTTT
>-|TRBV12-5|TRBJ2-3|-
CASGAGTGTDTQYF
TGTGCTAGTGGTGCCGGGACTGGCACAGATACGCAGTATTTT
>few|TRBV27|TRBJ1-5|TRBD1
CASSRGTGRNQPQHF
TGTGCCAGCAGCCGAGGGACAGGTAGGAATCAGCCCCAGCATTTT
>-|TRBV6-5|TRBJ1-1|TRBD1
CASSSVPTGTTEAFF
TGTGCCAGCAGTTCCGTTCCGACAGGGACCACTGAAGCTTTCTTT
>-|TRBV7-9|TRBJ2-6|-
CASSSAGAGANVLTF
TGTGCCAGCAGCTCCGCCGGAGCTGGGGCCAACGTCCTGACTTTC
>-|TRBV30|TRBJ1-5|-
CAWSGGGDQPQHF
TGTGCCTGGAGTGGAGGGGGGGATCAGCCCCAGCATTTT
>-|TRBV18|TRBJ2-7|-
CASSFGRDYEQYF
TGTGCCAGCTCATTCGGGCGGGACTACGAGCAGTACTTC
>once|TRBV5-1|TRBJ2-3|TRBD2
CASSLTTSGTDTQYF
TGCGCCAGCAGCTTGACGACTAGCGGCACAGATACGCAGTATTTT
>-|TRBV27|TRBJ2-7|-
CASSPHAGVEQYF
TGTGCCAGCAGTCCGCACGCAGGGGTCGAGCAGTACTTC
>once|TRBV19|TRBJ2-3|TRBD2
CASRWSGGPSTDTQYF
TGTGCCAGTAGATGGAGCGGGGGTCCTAGCACAGATACGCAGTATTTT
>-|TRBV6-6|TRBJ1-4|TRBD1
CASSFQGGPTNEKLFF
TGTGCCAGCAGTTTCCAGGGGGGCCCAACTAATGAAAAACTGTTTTTT
>-|TRBV28|TRBJ1-3|-
CASSFGGTPGNTIYF
TGTGCCAGCAGTTTCGGGGGGACCCCTGGAAACACCATATATTTT
>few|TRBV4-3|TRBJ1-1|TRBD1
CASSRNRGVTEAFF
TGCGCCAGCAGCCGAAACAGGGGAGTCACTGAAGCTTTCTTT
>-|TRBV30|TRBJ2-5|TRBD1
CAWSVVGGSETQYF
TGTGCCTGGAGTGTAGTAGGGGGCAGTGAGACCCAGTACTTC
>-|TRBV6-6|TRBJ2-5|TRBD2
CASSSTSGQETQYF
TGTGCCAGCAGTTCGACTAGCGGCCAAGAGACCCAGTACTTC
>once|TRBV28|TRBJ2-2|TRBD1
CASSYRGNTGELFF
TGTGCCAGCAGTTACAGGGGGAACACCGGGGAGCTGTTTTTT
>-|TRBV6-5|TRBJ2-6|-
CASTLAGSGANVLTF
TGTGCCAGCACCCTGGCGGGCTCTGGGGCCAACGTCCTGACTTTC
>-|TRBV18|TRBJ1-1|-
CASSPPTDEAFF
TGTGCCAGCTCACCACCTACAGATGAAGCTTTCTTT
>few|TRBV12-3/TRBV12-4|TRBJ1-2|-
CAIQFTQGSGYTF
TGTGCCATCCAGTTTACGCAGGGAAGCGGCTACACCTTC
>-|TRBV11-2|TRBJ1-5|TRBD1
CASSFGQGVNQPQHF
TGTGCCAGCAGCTTCGGACAGGGAGTCAATCAGCCCCAGCATTTT
>-|TRBV5-4|TRBJ2-2|TRBD2
CASSLAGGTTGELFF
TGTGCCAGCAGCCTAGCGGGAGGGACCACCGGGGAGCTGTTTTTT
>-|TRBV9|TRBJ2-7|TRBD1
CASSAQGANYEQYF
TGTGCCAGCAGCGCCCAGGGGGCCAACTACGAGCAGTACTTC
>few|TRBV28|TRBJ1-4|TRBD1
CASRGNRGDGEKLFF
TGTGCCAGCAGGGGTAACAGGGGGGATGGTGAAAAACTGTTTTTT
>-|TRBV19|TRBJ2-1|-
CASSIDPQNSYNEQFF
TGTGCCAGTAGTATAGATCCACAGAACTCCTACAATGAGCAGTTCTTC
>-|TRBV19|TRBJ1-2|-
CASSTRDTRGSYGYTF
TGTGCCAGTAGTACCAGGGACACCCGCGGATCCTATGGCTACACCTTC
>-|TRBV15|TRBJ2-5|TRBD2
CATSFIAGNLETQYF
TGTGCCACCTCATTCATAGCGGGAAACCTAGAGACCCAGTACTTC
>once|TRBV18|TRBJ1-2|TRBD1
CASSPPGTGGHGYTF
TGTGCCAGCTCACCACCAGGGACAGGGGGGCATGGCTACACCTTC
>-|TRBV30|TRBJ2-7|-
CAWSKTGRREQYF
TGTGCCTGGAGTAAAACAGGGAGACGGGAGCAGTACTTC
>-|TRBV9|TRBJ1-5|TRBD1
CASSVTGTANQPQHF
TGTGCCAGCAGCGTCACCGGGACAGCGAATCAGCCCCAGCATTTT
>-|TRBV29-1|TRBJ1-2|-
CSANLGYGYTF
TGCAGCGCTAATCTCGGCTATGGCTACACCTTC
>-|TRBV27|TRBJ2-7|TRBD1
CASSSGTGPYEQYF
TGTGCCAGCAGTTCCGGGACAGGGCCCTACGAGCAGTACTTC
>-|TRBV7-2|TRBJ1-1|-
CASSPGRLDTEAFF
TGTGCCAGCAGCCCCGGCAGACTCGACACTGAAGCTTTCTTT
>-|TRBV29-1|TRBJ1-2|-
CSAQVGGDHGYTF
TGCAGCGCCCAGGTCGGAGGGGATCATGGCTACACCTTC
>once|TRBV30|TRBJ2-2|-
CAWRSAGSTGELFF
TGTGCCTGGAGGAGTGCCGGTAGCACCGGGGAGCTGTTTTTT
>-|TRBV6-1|TRBJ1-4|TRBD1
CASSEAMGQGNEKLFF
TGTGCCAGCAGTGAAGCGATGGGACAGGGTAATGAAAAACTGTTTTTT
>-|TRBV7-9|TRBJ2-5|TRBD2
CASSLAGGDQETQYF
TGTGCCAGCAGCTTAGCGGGGGGGGACCAAGAGACCCAGTACTTC
>-|TRBV19|TRBJ1-2|-
CASSFRQVGYGYTF
TGTGCCAGTAGTTTTCGACAGGTTGGCTATGGCTACACCTTC
>-|TRBV6-5|TRBJ2-7|TRBD1
CASNPRDRESYEQYF
TGTGCCAGCAACCCCCGGGACAGGGAATCCTACGAGCAGTACTTC
>-|TRBV7-3|TRBJ1-1|TRBD1
CASSLGTGNTEAFF
TGTGCCAGCAGCTTAGGGACAGGGAACACTGAAGCTTTCTTT
>-|TRBV28|TRBJ1-5|-
CASSSGTYNQPQHF
TGTGCCAGCAGCTCCGGGACTTACAATCAGCCCCAGCATTTT
>-|TRBV12-5|TRBJ1-1|-
CASGPSGAGTEAFF
TGTGCTAGTGGTCCCAGCGGTGCTGGCACTGAAGCTTTCTTT
>-|TRBV24-1|TRBJ1-1|-
CATRAGLSTEAFF
TGTGCCACCAGGGCAGGGTTGAGCACTGAAGCTTTCTTT
>-|TRBV18|TRBJ1-1|-
CASSPGLLNTEAFF
TGTGCCAGCTCACCGGGACTTTTGAACACTGAAGCTTTCTTT
>-|TRBV5-6|TRBJ1-3|-
CASSLGLQGFSGNTIYF
TGTGCCAGCAGCTTGGGGTTACAGGGATTCTCTGGAAACACCATATATTTT
>-|TRBV6-5|TRBJ2-7|-
CASSPSLGGIYEQYF
TGTGCCAGCAGTCCCTCTCTTGGCGGGATATACGAGCAGTACTTC
>-|TRBV19|TRBJ1-2|-
CASSYRLTYRGTEGYTF
TGTGCCAGTAGTTATCGCCTGACGTATCGGGGTACGGAAGGCTACACCTTC